Below, 9 T cell receptor beta chains from the same sample are listed, as sequenced in a study of T cell changes during pregnancy in multiple sclerosis. Profiled with immunoSEQ multiplex PCR; TCRdb holds only in-frame clones, not every one. This sample has roughly 66,000 clones, with about nine tenths found just once. The material was peripheral blood, obtained in the first trimester of pregnancy. Source of these receptors: a female donor with multiple sclerosis, enrolled in a pregnancy study.

This CDR3 is CASSLEPLNYGYTF. For the CDR3, the DNA is TGTGCCAGCAGCTTAGAGCCGCTAAACTATGGCTACACCTTC. J is TRBJ1-2 and V is TRBV7-2, with D unclear. CDR3 length equals 14 residues. CDR1 is SGHTA and CDR2 is FQGNSA in the germline V gene. V was cut by 1 base and J by 2 bases, with 8 bases left in between.

The chain links TRBV7-2 to TRBJ2-3; 7 bases agree with TRBD1. The CDR3 spans 14 residues. Germline V gene data show CDR1 as SGHTA and CDR2 as FQGNSA. V shed 5 bases, J shed 5 bases, and the junction held 7 bases outside the gene matches. CDR3 amino acids: CASSRGTEEDTQYF. The CDR3 DNA reads as TGTGCCAGCAGCAGAGGGACAGAAGAAGATACGCAGTATTTT.

On this clone: The same CDR3 can be traced to other DNA sequences in this sample. The chain recombines TRBV5-6 with TRBJ1-1; D is ambiguous. CDR3 size: 15 residues. The V gene's germline CDR1 is SGHDT and CDR2 YYEEEE. Trimming pared 0 bases from V and 10 bases from J, leaving 19 bases between. The CDR3 is CASSLAGAGGSRAFF. In DNA form, the CDR3 reads TGTGCCAGCAGCTTGGCCGGAGCTGGTGGGTCCAGAGCTTTCTTT.

CDR3 amino acids: CATSEGGDPGRKLFF. The CDR3, as DNA: TGTGCCACCAGCGAGGGGGGGGACCCTGGGCGAAAACTGTTTTTT. The V and J genes are TRBV15 and TRBJ1-4, with D perhaps matching TRBD1 (6 bases). The ends were cut back, 5 bases at V and 10 bases at J, with 20 bases in the middle. Germline values: CDR1 LNHNV, CDR2 YYDKDF (reference sequence). CDR3 length equals 15 residues.

The V call is TRBV28, the J call TRBJ1-5; the D is unclear. Per germline, CDR1 MDHEN and CDR2 SYDVKM. Trimming took off 2 bases at V and 2 bases at J, with 16 bases between the two ends. The CDR3 length is 17 residues. In DNA form, the CDR3 reads TGTGCCAGCAGTTTAGAGAGGGATCGGCTCGGCAATCAGCCCCAGCATTTT. This gives the protein CASSLERDRLGNQPQHF.

The gene calls are TRBV19 and TRBJ2-3, with 10 bases lining up with TRBD1. V was pared by 8 bases and J by 4 bases, with 3 bases of the junction left unmatched. Germline CDR1 is LNHDA and CDR2 is SQIVND (reference sequence). The CDR3 is made up of 13 amino acids. CDR3 bases: TGTGCCAGTTCCGGGACAGGGGCAGATACGCAGTATTTT. Translated: CASSGTGADTQYF.

The V call is TRBV27, the J call TRBJ2-7, with 7 bases fitting TRBD1. With 2 bases clipped from V and 2 bases from J, the junction kept 6 bases outside the gene matches. The germline gives CDR1 MNHEY, CDR2 SMNVEV (reference sequence). The CDR3 covers 15 residues. The CDR3 sequence is CASSLQGTVTYEQYF. As DNA, the CDR3 is TGTGCCAGCAGTTTACAGGGGACAGTTACCTACGAGCAGTACTTC.

This clone has only one observation. J is TRBJ2-6 and V is TRBV18, with 8 bases identical to TRBD1. The germline V gene encodes CDR1 KGHSH and CDR2 LQKENI. V was clipped by 3 bases and J by 0 bases; unmatched bases: 7. The CDR3 has 18 amino acids. The CDR3 nucleotides are TGTGCCAGCTCACCTCTGGGACAGGTAAACTCTGGGGCCAACGTCCTGACTTTC. Translating it yields CASSPLGQVNSGANVLTF.

The chain carries TRBV7-9 and TRBJ2-1; possible D gene TRBD2, 6 bases. V lost 5 bases and J lost 6, with 8 bases in between. CDR1 SEHNR and CDR2 FQNEAQ come from the germline V gene (reference sequence). The CDR3 length is 12 residues. This chain's CDR3 is CASSRSGNEQFF. The CDR3 DNA is TGTGCCAGCAGCCGTAGCGGCAATGAGCAGTTCTTC.